This TCR beta chain was captured by sequencing in a study of shared clonotypes between healthy human individuals. The naive CD8 fraction comprised CD45RO-negative cells positively selected for CCR7 and excluded terminally differentiated effector memory CD45RA+ cells. Method: immunoSEQ multiplex PCR; TCRdb's copy keeps in-frame clones and lacks some. The data show 1.5 million to 2.5 million clones, with around 96% seen just once and 0.95% to 1.5% held by the top ten. The CDR3 sequence is 18 residues long. Trimming took off 2 bases at V and 1 base at J, with 18 bases between the two ends. Germline V CDR1 and CDR2: MNHEY, SMNVEV (reference sequence).

The clonotype comes from a man younger than 30 in good health. The sequencing input was naive CD8+ T cells sorted from blood. The chain is built from TRBV27 and TRBJ2-1; a possible D gene is TRBD2 (7 bases). The CDR3 nucleotides are TGTGCCAGCAGTTTAAGTGGGGGGGCCGGAGTGTCCTACAATGAGCAGTTCTTC. Translated: CASSLSGGAGVSYNEQFF.